This T cell receptor beta chain was retrieved from a study of blood T cells in healthy people across ages (dated by TCRdb to the mid-2010s). A note on the overall study: In model experiments, template switching captured roughly one uniquely barcoded TCR beta cDNA molecule for every two T cells. The study measured age-related changes in TCR beta repertoire diversity using deep sequencing normalized with unique cDNA molecular identifiers. The donors were divided into four age groups: young (average around 16 years), middle-aged (roughly 40), aged (about 60) and long-lived (nearly 85). For two donors (one aged 18 to 30 and one aged 80 or older), the study analyzed two additional independent replicas of 1 million unique cDNA reads from the same blood draw. To avoid experimental bias, donors of different ages were randomly spread across the sequencing lanes. Broader findings and caveats from the paper: Estimates of total diversity based on one million sequenced T cells were regarded as lower bounds and as underestimates. Because the CMV infection status of the donors was unknown, age-related changes in expanded clonotypes may potentially have been confounded. Compared with the aged group, more naive CD4+ T cells, fewer expanded clones and increased TCR diversity were shown by the long-lived group, suggesting age selection. Observed TCR beta diversity per million T cells fell roughly linearly with age, and a significant reduction was already apparent by age roughly 40. The percentage of naive T cells measured by flow cytometry correlated strongly with observed TCR beta diversity. Since profiling was done on bulk unsorted PBMCs, naive and antigen-experienced compartments could not be conclusively compared.

The donors were 40 or so Caucasian individuals from Russia, aged roughly 6 to 90 years, who were systemically healthy. Approximately 11 milliliters of peripheral blood were drawn from each donor into EDTA-treated Vacutainer tubes. Ficoll-Paque density-gradient centrifugation was used to isolate PBMCs, with at least 7 million per sample. Trizol reagent was used to extract total RNA from the PBMCs, yielding at least 5.5 micrograms per sample. The percentages of naive CD45RAhigh/CD27high T cells were determined by flow cytometry on a PBMC aliquot from every donor. The library relied on 5' RACE. TCRdb shows the sequencer as Illumina HiSeq 2500. The second PCR ran for about 7 to 11 cycles and used a J-beta primer mix along with a sample-barcoded 5' primer. A unique molecular identifier was introduced onto each TCR beta cDNA molecule by a template-switch 5' adaptor carrying 12 random nucleotides. Each sample yielded at least 2.5 million CDR3-containing paired-end reads. First-strand cDNA synthesis was performed from all RNA using the Mint cDNA synthesis kit, with priming by a TRBC-specific oligonucleotide. Following uracil-DNA glycosylase treatment, a first 18-cycle PCR with universal primers M1SS and BC2_uni_R was performed on all cDNA. Processing in the source paper ran as follows. For normalization, 1 million high-quality reads were randomly selected from each sample, with every read carrying a distinct molecular identifier. Instead of being binned into consensus sequences, reads that shared molecular identifiers were thrown out. MiTCR, run with a Q25 quality threshold and the strictest error-elimination algorithm, handled CDR3 identification, clonotype clustering and error correction. A nonparametric unseen species model with Euler transformation was used to estimate a lower bound on total TCR beta diversity. The public sequencing data were trimmed at Q25 with fastp and processed into clonotypes with MiXCR by TCRdb, which kept only in-frame beta chains. Identical CDR3 protein sequences are pooled into one entry, listed with their most common genes and DNA. The V and J calls here are based on TCRdb, not the publication. The sample table records 1.5 million to 2 million distinct CDR3 sequences; 49% of these occur just once. Roughly 2.1% of the sample lies in the top ten.

As encoded in the germline V gene, CDR1 is MNHNS while CDR2 is SASEGT. Trimming leaves V shorter by 6 bases and J shorter by 4 bases, with the junction holding 6 bases beyond the gene matches. The CDR3 measures 14 amino acids from cysteine to phenylalanine. Only the CDR3 part of the read is kept: 42 bases, read in frame from the first base. As concerns this clonotype: This clone's antigen is unknown. Base quality data are lacking; no much larger clone is found one base away.

This sequence was found in a woman aged 35 to 49 in good health. Here the chain combines TRBV6-1 and TRBJ1-5; 7 nucleotides in the junction match TRBD1. Input material: blood. The CDR3 has the sequence CASRTTGWNQPQHF. The nucleotide sequence is TGTGCCAGCAGGACGACAGGGTGGAATCAGCCCCAGCATTTT.